A single sample is the source of the 25 T cell receptor beta chains below, sequenced in a study of blood T cell repertoires in COVID-19 (dated by TCRdb to 2020 to 2022). Libraries were built with the immunoSEQ multiplex PCR assay. The table was pulled from immuneACCESS by TCRdb, which kept in-frame rearrangements only. Such tables lose some clones; where checked, under half of the loss comes from unresolved V genes, and the rest has no known cause. The sample table holds roughly 260,000 clones, of which around nine tenths were seen once. The top ten clonotypes cover about 9.2% of the sample. Sequenced sample: peripheral blood. These receptor sequences come from a man aged 35 to 55 who had recovered from COVID-19.

The chain links TRBV29-1 to TRBJ1-1; 8 nucleotides align to TRBD1. This CDR3 spans 17 amino acids. After removal of 3 bases from V and 2 bases from J, the junction contained 14 bases not matched to a gene. Germline assignment: CDR1 SQVTM and CDR2 ANQGSEA. DNA of the CDR3: TGCAGCGTTGATAGCCACCGAGACAGGGGATTAAACACTGAAGCTTTCTTT. This gives the protein CSVDSHRDRGLNTEAFF.

Concerning this clone itself: Relative to the germline gene, one junction end is altered; a read error may explain this. The sample holds other DNA sequences that translate to the same CDR3. The chain joins TRBV4-2 to TRBJ2-3; 8 positions match TRBD2. The CDR3 covers 16 residues. Germline CDR1 LGHNA, CDR2 YNFKEQ. CDR3 sequence reads: CASSQSSGISTDTQYF. CDR3 nucleotide sequence: TGTGCCAGCAGCCAAAGTAGCGGGATCAGCACAGATACGCAATATTTT.

CDR3 nucleotides: TGTGCCACCAGCAGAGAAAGTGCGCTATTCGACACTGAAGCTTTCTTT. Translating it yields CATSRESALFDTEAFF. The chain recombines TRBV15 with TRBJ1-1; D unclear. V was pared by 0 bases and J by 3 bases, with 14 bases between. This CDR3 region has 16 residues. Germline V lookup: CDR1 LNHNV, CDR2 YYDKDF (reference sequence).

This chain uses TRBV14 with TRBJ2-7, with TRBD1 matching 8 bases. Germline V lookup: CDR1 SGHDN, CDR2 FVKESK. This CDR3 has 15 amino acids. J was trimmed by 4 bases and V by 4 bases; bases with no gene match: 9. The CDR3 DNA reads TGTGCCAGCAGCCGATACGGGACAGGAGAATACGAGCAGTACTTC. Residues: CASSRYGTGEYEQYF.

This chain uses TRBV25-1 with TRBJ2-7, with 15 bases aligning to TRBD2. Germline V CDR1 and CDR2: MGHDK, SYGVNS. Trimming took 4 bases from V and 5 from J; bases not matched to a gene: 6. CDR3 length: 16 amino acids. CDR3 sequence (DNA): TGTGCCAGCAGTGGGAGGACTAGCGGGAGGGCCCACGAGCAGTACTTC. Translating it yields CASSGRTSGRAHEQYF.

V usage is TRBV5-1 and J usage is TRBJ2-4; 16 bases are a match to TRBD2. Germline CDR1 and CDR2: SGHRS and YFSETQ. The trim removed 4 bases at V and 8 bases at J, leaving 3 bases unmatched. The CDR3 sequence is 15 residues long. CDR3 nucleotide sequence: TGCGCCAGCAGCCCGGGACTAGCGGGAGGGGACATTCAGTACTTC. Translation gives CASSPGLAGGDIQYF.

The V gene is TRBV5-4, the J gene TRBJ2-3; 9 bases map to TRBD2. In germline, CDR1 is SGHNT, CDR2 YYREEE (reference sequence). The trim removed 3 bases at V and 4 bases at J, leaving 6 bases unmatched. The length of the CDR3 is 15 residues. CDR3 residues: CASSSGLARPDTQYF. The CDR3 DNA reads as TGTGCCAGCAGCTCGGGACTAGCAAGACCAGATACGCAGTATTTT.

The chain couples TRBV18 to TRBJ2-2; weak D call: TRBD2 (5 bases). Trimming left V 6 bases short and J 4 bases short, with 9 bases between. The germline V gene encodes CDR1 KGHSH and CDR2 LQKENI. The CDR3 is 13 amino acids. In DNA, the CDR3 is TGTGCCAGCTCCGGGGATGGCACCGGGGAGCTGTTTTTT. Protein sequence: CASSGDGTGELFF.

This chain joins TRBV7-8 and TRBJ2-3; 8 bases are a match to TRBD2. Germline V gene lookup returns CDR1 SGHVS and CDR2 FQNEAQ. There are 15 residues in the CDR3. Losses at the gene ends were 7 bases for V and 6 bases for J; bases not matched to a gene: 12. The CDR3 protein is CASNPSSGLVDTQYF. The DNA of the CDR3 is TGTGCCAGCAACCCCTCTAGCGGGCTTGTGGATACGCAGTATTTT.

V gene TRBV5-5 combines with J gene TRBJ1-2, with 7 bases aligning to TRBD1. The CDR3 is made up of 15 amino acids. Unmatched junction bases numbered 11, after V lost 4 bases and J lost 5 bases. Germline CDR1 is SGHKS and CDR2 is YYEKEE (reference sequence). DNA of the CDR3: TGTGCCAGCAGCACCACAGGGGACCAACCTTATGGCTACACCTTC. It is translated as CASSTTGDQPYGYTF.

This chain uses TRBV10-2 with TRBJ1-1; D may be TRBD1 (5 bases). The CDR3 runs 12 residues. V dropped 6 bases and J dropped 1 base, with 6 bases sitting between them. Germline CDR1 reads WSHSY; CDR2 reads SAAADI. CDR3 residues: CASRTGNTEAFF. In nucleotides, the CDR3 is TGCGCCAGCAGAACAGGGAACACTGAAGCTTTCTTT.

The rearrangement links TRBV5-1 to TRBJ2-7, with D possibly being TRBD2 (6 bases). This CDR3 has 14 residues. Germline CDR1 reads SGHRS; CDR2 reads YFSETQ. Trimming left V 4 bases short and J 5 bases short, with 16 bases between. The CDR3 here is CASSPSGVGDEQYF. The CDR3 DNA reads as TGCGCCAGCAGCCCGTCGGGGGTGGGCGACGAGCAGTACTTC. Supplemented by reference TRBV5-1 and TRBJ2-7, the full variable domain reads KAGVTQTPRYLIKTRGQQVTLSCSPISGHRSVSWYQQTPGQGLQFLFEYFSETQRNKGNFPGRFSGRQFSNSRSEMNVSTLELGDSALYLCASSPSGVGDEQYFGPGTRLTVT.

The chain employs TRBV20-1 and TRBJ2-5; no clear D. Germline assignment: CDR1 DFQATT and CDR2 SNEGSKA (reference sequence). V was shortened by 3 bases and J by 5 bases, with 4 bases between the two germline ends. The CDR3 covers 10 residues. CDR3 in amino acids: CSARRETQYF. The CDR3 DNA sequence: TGCAGTGCTAGGAGGGAGACCCAGTACTTC.

This clone turned up a few times. The gene calls are TRBV6-2 or TRBV6-3 and TRBJ2-7, with 8 nucleotides matching TRBD2. The CDR3 has 14 amino acids. The V and J ends lost 6 bases and 4 bases, in that order; junction bases with no gene match: 8. The germline V gene encodes CDR1 MNHEY and CDR2 SVGEGT. This CDR3 reads CASSPGTRKYEQYF. CDR3 DNA sequence: TGTGCCAGCAGCCCTGGGACTAGAAAGTACGAGCAGTACTTC.

This clone was detected only once. The chain couples TRBV5-1 to TRBJ2-2; 14 bases are a match to TRBD2. Germline loops: CDR1 SGHRS, CDR2 YFSETQ. CDR3 length equals 15 residues. V gave up 4 bases and J gave up 6 bases; unmatched junction bases: 2. CDR3 DNA sequence: TGCGCCAGCAGCGGACTAGCGGGGGGTTCCGGGGAGCTGTTTTTT. Encoded protein: CASSGLAGGSGELFF. The full variable domain, its missing parts supplied by reference TRBV5-1 and TRBJ2-2, is KAGVTQTPRYLIKTRGQQVTLSCSPISGHRSVSWYQQTPGQGLQFLFEYFSETQRNKGNFPGRFSGRQFSNSRSEMNVSTLELGDSALYLCASSGLAGGSGELFFGEGSRLTVL.

The V gene is TRBV27, the J gene TRBJ2-2; maybe TRBD1 (6 bases). The CDR3 is 15 residues long. Between the trimmed V and J ends, which lost 7 bases and 6 bases, there was a span of 18 bases. Germline CDR1 and CDR2: MNHEY and SMNVEV (reference sequence). The CDR3 spells CASTGEAGVAGELFF. CDR3 nucleotide sequence: TGTGCCAGCACCGGGGAAGCAGGGGTGGCCGGGGAGCTGTTTTTT.

The rearrangement links TRBV2 to TRBJ2-7; 8 bases align to TRBD2. V dropped 6 bases and J dropped 1; count of bases not matched to a gene: 8. The V gene's germline CDR1 is SNHLY and CDR2 FYNNEI. The CDR3 has 15 amino acids. The CDR3 coding sequence is TGTGCCAGCAGATGGGAAGCGGGGGTGTCCTACGAGCAGTACTTC. Translation: CASRWEAGVSYEQYF.

The chain employs TRBV10-2 and TRBJ2-5; 13 bases align to TRBD2. Trimming removed 2 bases from V and 4 bases from J; junction bases left unmatched: 7. CDR3 length equals 17 residues. From germline, CDR1 is WSHSY and CDR2 SAAADI. In nucleotides, the CDR3 is TGCGCCAGCAGTGAGGTGACTAGCGGGGGGAGAAGAGAGACCCAGTACTTC. Translating gives CASSEVTSGGRRETQYF.

The genes are TRBV7-9 and TRBJ2-7, with 14 bases that match TRBD2. Germline CDR1 and CDR2: SEHNR and FQNEAQ (reference sequence). Germline trimming cut 5 bases from V and 6 bases from J; bases unmatched to any gene: 6. The CDR3 runs to 15 residues. CDR3 sequence (DNA): TGTGCCAGCAGCCCAGGGACTAGCGGGAGTTCCGAGCAGTACTTC. This gives the protein CASSPGTSGSSEQYF. The full variable domain, completed using reference TRBV7-9 and TRBJ2-7, is DTGVSQNPRHKITKRGQNVTFRCDPISEHNRLYWYRQTLGQGPEFLTYFQNEAQLEKSRLLSDRFSAERPKGSFSTLEIQRTEQGDSAMYLCASSPGTSGSSEQYFGPGTRLTVT.

The chain employs TRBV7-2 and TRBJ1-2, with TRBD1 matching 11 bases. In germline, CDR1 is SGHTA, CDR2 FQGNSA. This CDR3 spans 15 amino acids. Trimming took 2 bases from V and 8 from J; bases not matched to a gene: 7. CDR3 bases: TGTGCCAGCAGCTTACCGGGACAGGGGGTTAGGGGCTACACCTTC. Translating gives CASSLPGQGVRGYTF.

V usage is TRBV29-1 and J usage is TRBJ1-2, with no clear D. The CDR3 consists of 10 residues. Per germline, CDR1 SQVTM and CDR2 ANQGSEA. V lost 4 bases and J 6 bases, leaving 6 bases between the germline ends. CDR3 loop: CSVGGDGYTF. Here the CDR3 DNA reads TGCAGCGTTGGCGGCGATGGCTACACCTTC.

CDR3 sequence (DNA): TGTGCCACCAGCAGGGAATATACCGGACAGGGGATAGATGGGACCCAGTACTTC. It is translated as CATSREYTGQGIDGTQYF. The chain couples TRBV15 to TRBJ2-5, with 9 bases identical to TRBD1. The germline V gene encodes CDR1 LNHNV and CDR2 YYDKDF (reference sequence). V lost 3 bases to trimming and J lost 7 bases; unmatched junction nucleotides: 18. This CDR3 region has 18 residues.

The rearrangement links TRBV24-1 to TRBJ1-6, with D possibly matching TRBD1 (6 bases). The V gene's germline CDR1 is KGHDR and CDR2 SFDVKD. The CDR3 spans 22 residues. Trimming removed 5 bases from V and 0 bases from J, with 28 bases in between. The CDR3 is CATSAPEGETDRPSSYNSPLHF. Here the CDR3 DNA reads TGTGCCACCAGTGCCCCAGAGGGGGAGACAGACCGCCCCAGCTCCTATAATTCACCCCTCCACTTT.

The V and J genes are TRBV18 and TRBJ1-2; D unresolved. CDR3 length: 13 residues. V was shortened by 3 bases and J by 3 bases, with 8 bases between the two germline ends. Per germline, CDR1 KGHSH and CDR2 LQKENI. The DNA of the CDR3 is TGTGCCAGCTCACCCTACGGGGACTATGGCTACACCTTC. As protein: CASSPYGDYGYTF.

This clone was seen many times. The V and J genes are TRBV9 and TRBJ1-3; unclear D gene. The CDR3 has 16 residues. V gave up 0 bases and J gave up 0 bases, with 10 bases separating them. The germline gives CDR1 SGDLS, CDR2 YYNGEE. For the CDR3, the DNA is TGTGCCAGCAGCGTAGTACCTGACACCTCTGGAAACACCATATATTTT. It codes for CASSVVPDTSGNTIYF.